Listed below are T cell receptor beta chains from one sample, sequenced in a study of neoadjuvant anti-PD-1 for oral cavity cancer. Sequencing used immunoSEQ multiplex PCR; TCRdb keeps in-frame clones, though not all of them. In the table there are 60,000 to 75,000 clones, around four fifths of which are singletons. This sample comprised PBMCs, obtained before nivolumab (anti-PD-1) treatment. Source of these receptors: a person between 35 and 79 years old with oral cavity squamous cell carcinoma. The CDR3 runs from the conserved cysteine through the conserved F or W. The D gene is left open where the match is weak. Clone size, where shown, is once, few, many, or a class for clones that have expanded.

>.|TRBV19|TRBJ1-2|.
CASSIPRPPGFNYGYTF
TGTGCCAGTAGTATACCAAGACCGCCCGGATTTAACTATGGCTACACCTTC
>.|TRBV7-9|TRBJ1-5|TRBD1
CASSVGQGTGGNQPQHF
TGTGCCAGCAGCGTAGGACAGGGGACGGGAGGCAATCAGCCCCAGCATTTT
>.|TRBV4-1|TRBJ1-1|.
CASSQGSQPGRSTPGEAFF
TGCGCCAGCAGCCAAGGTTCACAACCGGGACGGTCAACTCCCGGTGAAGCTTTCTTT
>.|TRBV28|TRBJ2-7|.
CASTPSGSGGKWEQYF
TGTGCCAGCACCCCTTCGGGTAGCGGCGGAAAGTGGGAGCAGTACTTC
>.|TRBV19|TRBJ2-7|.
CASSTTGSYEQYF
TGTGCCAGTAGCACGACAGGCTCCTACGAGCAGTACTTC
>.|TRBV11-3|TRBJ2-7|.
CASSLVSGNEQYF
TGTGCCAGCAGCTTAGTTTCCGGGAACGAGCAGTACTTC
>.|TRBV10-2|TRBJ2-7|.
CASSASLDSYEQYF
TGCGCCAGCAGTGCCAGTTTGGACAGCTACGAGCAGTACTTC
>.|TRBV28|TRBJ1-2|.
CASSLTIGGYTF
TGTGCCAGCAGTTTAACAATTGGCGGCTACACCTTC
>.|TRBV6-6|TRBJ2-7|TRBD1
CASRDPGTGAYEQYF
TGTGCCAGCAGGGATCCCGGGACAGGAGCCTACGAGCAGTACTTC
>once|TRBV4-1|TRBJ1-6|TRBD1
CASRPDGDRSNSPLHF
TGCGCCAGCAGGCCCGACGGGGACAGAAGTAATTCACCCCTCCACTTT
>.|TRBV7-2|TRBJ2-1|TRBD2
CASRPYSGGSYNEQFF
TGTGCCAGCAGACCTTACAGCGGGGGGTCCTACAATGAGCAGTTCTTC
>once|TRBV5-1|TRBJ2-1|TRBD1
CASSELGTANEQFF
TGCGCCAGCAGCGAGCTCGGGACAGCCAATGAGCAGTTCTTC
>few|TRBV6-1|TRBJ1-5|.
CASSERGGSPQHF
TGTGCCAGCAGTGAAAGGGGTGGATCGCCCCAGCATTTT
>.|TRBV10-3|TRBJ2-7|TRBD2
CAISDRERGRNYEQYF
TGTGCCATCAGTGATCGGGAGCGGGGGAGGAACTACGAGCAGTACTTC
>.|TRBV4-1|TRBJ2-7|.
CASSQVPPAGGQYF
TGCGCCAGCAGCCAAGTCCCCCCAGCTGGGGGGCAGTACTTC
>once|TRBV7-8|TRBJ1-6|TRBD1
CASSLLTGAYSPLHF
TGTGCCAGCAGCCTCTTGACAGGGGCTTACTCACCCCTCCACTTT
>once|TRBV7-8|TRBJ2-3|.
CASREKTDTQYF
TGTGCCAGCAGGGAGAAGACAGATACGCAGTATTTT
>.|TRBV2|TRBJ1-1|.
CASSEVEGRTEAFF
TGTGCCAGCAGTGAAGTCGAGGGCAGGACTGAAGCTTTCTTT
>.|TRBV5-1|TRBJ2-3|.
CASSFDRTDTQYF
TGCGCCAGCAGTTTTGACAGAACAGATACGCAGTATTTT
>.|TRBV7-3|TRBJ2-3|TRBD1
CASSLPETGVDTQYF
TGTGCCAGCAGCTTACCCGAAACAGGGGTAGATACGCAGTATTTT
>.|TRBV5-3|TRBJ2-2|.
CARRTRQNTGELFF
TGTGCCAGAAGGACCCGACAGAACACCGGGGAGCTGTTTTTT
>few|TRBV27|TRBJ1-2|.
CASSERDKINYGYTF
TGTGCCAGCAGTGAGCGGGACAAAATTAACTATGGCTACACCTTC
>.|TRBV9|TRBJ2-1|.
CASSVDGNYNEQFF
TGTGCCAGCAGCGTAGATGGTAACTACAATGAGCAGTTCTTC
>.|TRBV30|TRBJ2-1|.
CAWRSGGAGARWFF
TGTGCCTGGAGGAGTGGGGGCGCTGGGGCTCGGTGGTTCTTC
>once|TRBV30|TRBJ1-3|.
CAWSAGPGNTIYF
TGTGCCTGGAGTGCGGGACCTGGAAACACCATATATTTT
>.|TRBV10-1|TRBJ1-1|TRBD1
CASIGTGEREAFF
TGCGCCAGCATTGGGACAGGGGAAAGGGAAGCTTTCTTT
>.|TRBV28|TRBJ1-2|TRBD1
CASSSLGTVNGYTF
TGTGCCAGCAGTTCTTTAGGGACAGTCAATGGCTACACCTTC
>.|TRBV5-1|TRBJ2-1|TRBD2
CASSPRRSFLAGGWDNEQFF
TGCGCCAGCAGCCCTCGACGCAGTTTTCTAGCGGGAGGATGGGACAATGAGCAGTTCTTC
>.|TRBV7-3|TRBJ2-1|TRBD1
CASSAGGTGVWNEQFF
TGTGCCAGCAGCGCTGGAGGGACAGGGGTTTGGAATGAGCAGTTCTTC
>.|TRBV2|TRBJ1-5|.
CASSEWFNQPQHF
TGTGCCAGCAGTGAATGGTTCAATCAGCCCCAGCATTTT
>.|TRBV7-3|TRBJ1-1|.
CASSLRRANTEAFF
TGTGCCAGCAGCTTACGAAGGGCGAACACTGAAGCTTTCTTT
>.|TRBV27|TRBJ2-7|TRBD1
CASSRIRTGDSYEQYF
TGTGCCAGCAGCCGAATCCGGACAGGGGACTCCTACGAGCAGTACTTC
>.|TRBV28|TRBJ1-2|TRBD1
CASSLLGQGARYGYTF
TGTGCCAGCAGTCTTCTCGGACAGGGGGCTCGGTATGGCTACACCTTC